This T cell receptor beta chain was obtained from a study of T cells in Graves' hyperthyroidism and ophthalmopathy. Overall study: Peripheral blood sampling occurred at initial diagnosis, before any treatment.

V was cut by 2 bases and J by 5 bases, with 15 bases left in between. This CDR3 has 16 residues. CDR1 is LGHNT, CDR2 FRNRAP, per germline. Amplification of TCR beta CDR3 regions used RNA as the template. The study used the HTBI primer set for a first-round RT-PCR of the TCR CDR3. Using its own MiXCR run on the multiplex PCR reads, TCRdb lists one record per CDR3 protein. This sample has around 600,000 distinct CDR3 sequences; about 14% occur once, and the top ten carry under 15%. This TCR was sampled from a woman aged 50 to 65 with Graves' ophthalmopathy. This rearrangement joins TRBV12-5 to TRBJ2-2; D is ambiguous. The sample was blood. The chain's CDR3 is CASGLTRTTLTGELFF. The CDR3 DNA follows: TGTGCTAGTGGTTTGACCCGGACGACGCTTACCGGGGAGCTGTTTTTT. Full variable domain (remainder filled in from reference TRBV12-5 and TRBJ2-2): DARVTQTPRHKVTEMGQEVTMRCQPILGHNTVFWYRQTMMQGLELLAYFRNRAPLDDSGMPKDRFSAEMPDATLATLKIQPSEPRDSAVYFCASGLTRTTLTGELFFGEGSRLTVL.